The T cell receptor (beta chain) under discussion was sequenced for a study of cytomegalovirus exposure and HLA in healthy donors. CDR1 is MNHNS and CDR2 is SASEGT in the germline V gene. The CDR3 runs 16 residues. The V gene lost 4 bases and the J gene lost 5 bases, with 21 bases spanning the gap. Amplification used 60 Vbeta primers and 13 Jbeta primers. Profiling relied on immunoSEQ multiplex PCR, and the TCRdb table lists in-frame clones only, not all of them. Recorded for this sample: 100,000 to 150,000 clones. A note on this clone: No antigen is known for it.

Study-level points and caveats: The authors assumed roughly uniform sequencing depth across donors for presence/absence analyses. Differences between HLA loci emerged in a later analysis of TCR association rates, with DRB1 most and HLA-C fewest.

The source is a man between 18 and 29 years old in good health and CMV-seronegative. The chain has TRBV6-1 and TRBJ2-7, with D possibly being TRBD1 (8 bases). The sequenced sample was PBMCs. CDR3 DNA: TGTGCCAGCAGTGTACTAGCGACAGGGGCTGGTCACGAGCAGTACTTC. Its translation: CASSVLATGAGHEQYF.